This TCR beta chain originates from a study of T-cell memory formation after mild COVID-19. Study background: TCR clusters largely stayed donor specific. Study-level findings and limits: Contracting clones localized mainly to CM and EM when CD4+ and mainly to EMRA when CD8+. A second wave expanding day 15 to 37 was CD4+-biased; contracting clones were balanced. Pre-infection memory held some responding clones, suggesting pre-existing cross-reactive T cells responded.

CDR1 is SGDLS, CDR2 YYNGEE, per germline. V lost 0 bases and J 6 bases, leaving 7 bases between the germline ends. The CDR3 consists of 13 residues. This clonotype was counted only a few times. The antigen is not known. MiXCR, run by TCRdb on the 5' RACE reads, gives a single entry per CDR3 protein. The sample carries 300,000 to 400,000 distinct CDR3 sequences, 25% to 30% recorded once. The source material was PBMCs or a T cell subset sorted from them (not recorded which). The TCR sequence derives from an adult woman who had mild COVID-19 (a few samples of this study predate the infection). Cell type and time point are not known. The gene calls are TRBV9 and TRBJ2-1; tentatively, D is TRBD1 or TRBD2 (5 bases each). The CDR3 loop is CASSVGDGNEQFF. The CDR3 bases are TGTGCCAGCAGCGTAGGGGACGGCAATGAGCAGTTCTTC.